These 25 T cell receptor beta chains were all obtained from the same sample, sequenced in a study of response to subunit inactivated influenza vaccine. TCRdb analysed the RT-PCR reads with MiXCR anew, one entry per CDR3 protein. The repertoire holds more than 450,000 distinct CDR3 sequences, with 11% as singletons. These data were likewise used in another study, on T cells expressing NK-cell markers. As reported in that work: The authors made TCR beta cDNA libraries by 5'RACE template switching. This switching added a universal primer site and UMIs.

The sequences come from PBMCs from blood, collected on the day of vaccination. The receptors stem from a man between 50 and 59 years old who received an inactivated influenza vaccine.

This clonotype has a handful of counts. This rearrangement joins TRBV5-1 to TRBJ1-1; 8 bases agree with TRBD1. Per the germline V gene, CDR1 is SGHRS and CDR2 is YFSETQ. J gave up 1 base and V 0 bases, and 5 bases lay outside the gene matches. This CDR3 is built from 16 residues. CDR3 amino acids: CASSLGTGKANTEAFF. The CDR3 bases are TGCGCCAGCAGCTTGGGGACAGGGAAGGCGAACACTGAAGCTTTCTTT. Using reference TRBV5-1 and TRBJ1-1 for the parts outside the CDR3, the full variable domain is KAGVTQTPRYLIKTRGQQVTLSCSPISGHRSVSWYQQTPGQGLQFLFEYFSETQRNKGNFPGRFSGRQFSNSRSEMNVSTLELGDSALYLCASSLGTGKANTEAFFGQGTRLTVV.

This chain links TRBV4-2 with TRBJ1-6; TRBD1 matches 12 bases. V shed 2 bases, J shed 9 bases, and the junction held 11 bases outside the gene matches. The CDR3 runs 18 residues. Germline values: CDR1 LGHNA, CDR2 YNFKEQ. The DNA for the CDR3 is TGTGCCAGCAGCCAACCAGTTCGGGGACAGGGGGCTGGTTCACCCCTCCACTTT. Translated, it gives CASSQPVRGQGAGSPLHF.

This clonotype was counted between two and nine times. This chain joins TRBV28 and TRBJ2-7; 11 bases align to TRBD1. The CDR3 loop spans 17 amino acids. Germline V gene data show CDR1 as MDHEN and CDR2 as SYDVKM. V was pared by 5 bases and J by 4 bases, with 13 bases of the junction left unmatched. The CDR3 sequence is CASSQPFSGTGGYEQYF. CDR3 nucleotide sequence: TGTGCCAGCAGTCAGCCGTTTTCAGGGACAGGGGGATACGAGCAGTACTTC.

The J gene is TRBJ2-6, the V gene TRBV27; D remains unclear. In germline, CDR1 is MNHEY, CDR2 SMNVEV (reference sequence). Trimming removed 6 bases at V and 0 bases at J, with 9 bases between. This CDR3 spans 15 amino acids. CDR3 residues: CASSPYPSGANVLTF. The CDR3 nucleotides read TGTGCCAGCAGCCCATATCCCTCTGGGGCCAACGTCCTGACTTTC.

This clonotype was counted at least ten times. The rearrangement uses TRBV10-2 and TRBJ2-2; D is uncertain. The V end lost 7 bases, the J end lost 8 bases, and 8 bases lay between the germline ends. The CDR3 runs 11 residues. Germline lookup yields CDR1 WSHSY and CDR2 SAAADI. The CDR3 coding sequence is TGCGCCAGCAAGCATTCGGGGGAGCTGTTTTTT. It translates to CASKHSGELFF.

This sequence joins TRBV5-5 and TRBJ1-1, with 8 bases aligning to TRBD1. Germline V gene sequence: CDR1 SGHKS, CDR2 YYEKEE (reference sequence). V lost 3 bases and J lost 0; bases outside the gene matches: 4. The CDR3 sequence is 15 residues long. The CDR3 loop reads CASSSLDRVNTEAFF. The CDR3, as DNA: TGTGCCAGCAGCTCCCTGGACAGGGTGAACACTGAAGCTTTCTTT.

The J gene is TRBJ2-7, the V gene TRBV12-3 or TRBV12-4; D is uncertain. Trimming took off 6 bases at V and 3 bases at J, with 9 bases between the two ends. The CDR3 is 12 residues long. The CDR3 nucleotides are TGTGCCAGCAGCCCCAGCAACTACGAGCAGTACTTC. Amino acids: CASSPSNYEQYF.

Only a few counts were recorded for this clonotype. Written as DNA, the CDR3 is TGCAGTGCCAGGACAGGGGGCAGGGAGACCCAGTACTTC. It encodes CSARTGGRETQYF. The genes are TRBV20-1 and TRBJ2-5, with 11 bases fitting TRBD1. CDR1 DFQATT and CDR2 SNEGSKA come from the germline V gene (reference sequence). The CDR3 has 13 amino acids. The V gene end was trimmed by 6 bases and the J gene end by 5 bases; junction bases not matched to a gene: 5.

The V gene is TRBV20-1, the J gene TRBJ2-5, with 8 bases that match TRBD2. The CDR3 is made up of 15 amino acids. Germline V gene data show CDR1 as DFQATT and CDR2 as SNEGSKA (reference sequence). The V segment lost 3 bases and the J segment 5 bases; nucleotides outside the gene matches: 11. DNA for the CDR3: TGCAGTGCTAGGCCCAGCGGGAGATTGCGGGAGACCCAGTACTTC. Amino acid sequence: CSARPSGRLRETQYF.

The chain has TRBV3-1 and TRBJ2-6; D is perhaps TRBD2 (5 bases). Germline CDR1 and CDR2: LGHDT and YNNKEL (reference sequence). V was pared by 0 bases and J by 1 base, with 10 bases between. This CDR3 is built from 17 residues. CDR3 DNA sequence: TGTGCCAGCAGCCAAGATGAGGGTCCTTCTGGGGCCAACGTCCTGACTTTC. Translated, it gives CASSQDEGPSGANVLTF. Full variable domain (rest looked up from reference TRBV3-1 and TRBJ2-6): DTAVSQTPKYLVTQMGNDKSIKCEQNLGHDTMYWYKQDSKKFLKIMFSYNNKELIINETVPNRFSPKSPDKAHLNLHINSLELGDSAVYFCASSQDEGPSGANVLTFGAGSRLTVL.

The CDR3 spells CASSLDGRENQETQYF. The CDR3, as DNA: TGCGCCAGCAGCTTGGATGGGCGGGAGAACCAAGAGACCCAGTACTTC. The chain combines TRBV5-1 with TRBJ2-5; TRBD2 aligns across 7 bases. V lost 0 bases and J lost 0; bases outside the gene matches: 5. The CDR3 spans 16 residues. Germline-derived CDR1 and CDR2 are SGHRS and YFSETQ.

This clonotype was recorded a few times. The J gene is TRBJ2-5, the V gene TRBV6-1; TRBD2 matches 9 bases. The germline V gene encodes CDR1 MNHNS and CDR2 SASEGT. The CDR3 totals 14 residues. The V gene end was trimmed by 6 bases and the J gene end by 7 bases; junction bases not matched to a gene: 9. CDR3 coding DNA: TGTGCCAGCAGGCTAGCGGGGCCGCAGAGGACCCAGTACTTC. As protein: CASRLAGPQRTQYF.

The chain joins TRBV15 to TRBJ1-1; no reliable D call. Germline V CDR1 and CDR2: LNHNV, YYDKDF (reference sequence). Trimming pared 1 base from V and 1 base from J, leaving 13 bases between. The CDR3 is 16 amino acids. The CDR3 nucleotides are TGTGCCACCAGCAGAGGAGGTCAAGGGAGGAACACTGAAGCTTTCTTT. Translation: CATSRGGQGRNTEAFF. Complete variable domain (other parts from reference TRBV15 and TRBJ1-1): DAMVIQNPRYQVTQFGKPVTLSCSQTLNHNVMYWYQQKSSQAPKLLFHYYDKDFNNEADTPDNFQSRRPNTSFCFLDIRSPGLGDTAMYLCATSRGGQGRNTEAFFGQGTRLTVV.

This clonotype was found a few times. The CDR3 spells CSVRGGNTGELFF. As DNA, the CDR3 is TGCAGCGTGAGGGGTGGGAACACCGGGGAGCTGTTTTTT. The chain uses TRBV29-1 and TRBJ2-2; either TRBD1 or TRBD2 may fit D (5 bases each). This CDR3 comprises 13 residues. Germline V lookup: CDR1 SQVTM, CDR2 ANQGSEA. Deletions cut 6 bases from V and 1 base from J, with 9 bases between.

The chain carries TRBV24-1 and TRBJ2-3; 8 bases are a match to TRBD1. The CDR3 runs to 16 residues. Germline V gene lookup returns CDR1 KGHDR and CDR2 SFDVKD. Trimming cost V 6 bases and J 2 bases; bases outside gene matches: 9. The CDR3 spells CATSHYTGQDTDTQYF. The CDR3 coding sequence is TGTGCCACCAGTCATTATACGGGACAGGACACAGATACGCAGTATTTT.

The V call is TRBV7-6, the J call TRBJ2-3; 7 nucleotides align to TRBD2. CDR3 size: 16 residues. Germline V gene sequence: CDR1 SGHVS, CDR2 FNYEAQ. V shed 6 bases, J shed 3 bases, and the junction held 12 bases outside the gene matches. CDR3 loop: CASSTRTSEFTDTQYF. CDR3 nucleotides: TGTGCCAGCAGTACCAGGACTAGTGAATTTACAGATACGCAGTATTTT.

CDR3 in DNA: TGTGCCAGCAGCCTCGGACAGGGGGCGAGAGAGACCCAGTACTTC. Encoded protein: CASSLGQGARETQYF. The chain employs TRBV7-2 and TRBJ2-5; TRBD1 matches at 11 bases. Trimming at V came to 5 bases and at J to 4 bases, leaving 6 bases not matched to a gene. CDR3 length: 15 residues. Germline assignment: CDR1 SGHTA and CDR2 FQGNSA.

The chain employs TRBV30 and TRBJ2-5; 10 nucleotides line up with TRBD2. The CDR3 is 13 amino acids. Germline V gives CDR1 GTSNPN, CDR2 SVGIG (reference sequence). Trimming at V came to 2 bases and at J to 5 bases, leaving 2 bases not matched to a gene. The CDR3 DNA sequence: TGTGCCTGGAGTAGCGGGGGGGCCGAGACCCAGTACTTC. Its protein is CAWSSGGAETQYF. The variable domain in full, completed from reference TRBV30 and TRBJ2-5, reads SQTIHQWPATLVQPVGSPLSLECTVEGTSNPNLYWYRQAAGRGLQLLFYSVGIGQISSEVPQNLSASRPQDRQFILSSKKLLLSDSGFYLCAWSSGGAETQYFGPGTRLLVL.

This clonotype was observed at least ten times. This chain joins TRBV11-2 and TRBJ2-5, with D perhaps given as TRBD1 or TRBD2 (5 bases each). The CDR3 sequence is 15 residues long. CDR1 is SGHAT, CDR2 FQNNGV, per germline. Trimming shortened V by 2 bases and J by 6 bases, and 16 bases separated the two germline ends. The CDR3 nucleotides read TGTGCCAGCAGCTTATTACGCGAGGGGATCAAGACCCAGTACTTC. The encoded protein is CASSLLREGIKTQYF.

V and J are TRBV10-2 and TRBJ2-7; TRBD2 might be the D (6 bases). Trimming left V 8 bases short and J 3 bases short, with 14 bases between. Germline CDR1 is WSHSY and CDR2 is SAAADI. The CDR3 sequence is 13 residues long. In DNA, the CDR3 is TGCGCCAGCGGGTACCTCGGGGGCTACGAGCAGTACTTC. As protein: CASGYLGGYEQYF.

The chain uses TRBV4-1 and TRBJ1-5; no reliable D call. The germline CDR1 and CDR2 sequences are MGHRA and YSYEKL. The CDR3 is made up of 15 amino acids. Trimming removed 4 bases at V and 1 base at J, with 11 bases between. The chain's CDR3 is CASSPGITSNQPQHF. As DNA, the CDR3 is TGCGCCAGCAGCCCGGGGATCACGAGCAATCAGCCCCAGCATTTT.

Only a few counts were recorded for this clonotype. The J gene is TRBJ2-7, the V gene TRBV4-3; tentative D call: TRBD1 (6 bases). The CDR3 runs 14 residues. Trimming took 0 bases from V and 4 from J, leaving 10 bases between them. CDR1 is LGHNA, CDR2 YSLEER, per germline. The CDR3 spells CASSQDVRGYEQYF. The CDR3 DNA sequence: TGCGCCAGCAGCCAAGACGTCAGGGGATACGAGCAGTACTTC.

CDR3 DNA sequence: TGCAGTGCGGGACAGCGCACAGATACGCAGTATTTT. It is translated as CSAGQRTDTQYF. This chain uses TRBV20-1 with TRBJ2-3; the match to TRBD1 covers 7 bases. The CDR3 loop spans 12 amino acids. Germline CDR1 and CDR2: DFQATT and SNEGSKA (reference sequence). The V segment lost 6 bases and the J segment 1 base; nucleotides outside the gene matches: 1.

J is TRBJ2-2 and V is TRBV9; no reliable D call. Germline V lookup: CDR1 SGDLS, CDR2 YYNGEE. V was cut by 0 bases and J by 1 base, with 7 bases left in between. The CDR3 runs 15 residues. CDR3 DNA sequence: TGTGCCAGCAGCGTAGAGAACGGGAACACCGGGGAGCTGTTTTTT. Translating it yields CASSVENGNTGELFF.

This clonotype was observed many times. CDR3: CASRYGGTYEQYF. CDR3 nucleotides: TGTGCCAGCAGGTATGGGGGAACGTACGAGCAGTACTTC. This chain uses TRBV6-5 with TRBJ2-7; perhaps D is TRBD1 or TRBD2 (5 bases each). The CDR3 covers 13 residues. Trimming pared 6 bases from V and 4 bases from J, leaving 13 bases between. Germline V gene lookup returns CDR1 MNHEY and CDR2 SVGAGI.